This TCR beta chain was captured by sequencing in a study of T cell responses to AZD1222 COVID-19 vaccine. General study findings and limits: It was only after the peak T cell response that any repertoires were sampled. White British donors predominated, females outnumbered males, and clonal diversity was possibly underestimated. Unmutated variant regions are reportedly targeted by nearly half of spike-specific TCRs.

Generated by immunoSEQ multiplex PCR, the TCRdb table keeps only in-frame clones and is missing some. The sample has around 78,000 clones, roughly 90% seen once. This clone has a single count. Its antigen remains unidentified. Trimming cost V 6 bases and J 0 bases, with 8 bases left between them. The CDR3 has 13 amino acids. Germline V gives CDR1 SNHLY, CDR2 FYNNEI. The TCR comes from an adult who received the AZD1222 COVID-19 vaccine. Specimen: peripheral blood, collected 28 days after the second AZD1222 dose. The chain couples TRBV2 to TRBJ1-2; D is ambiguous. CDR3 in amino acids: CASSAKSNYGYTF. The CDR3 DNA sequence: TGTGCCAGCAGCGCCAAGTCTAACTATGGCTACACCTTC.